Listed here are 10 T cell receptor beta chains from one sample, sequenced in a study of T cell repertoires in cytomegalovirus infection. Their antigen targets remain unknown. Each CDR3 protein gets one entry after TCRdb re-called the reads with MiXCR. The table shows under 40,000 distinct CDR3 sequences, with about 50% occurring only once. Sequencing used CD8+ T cells from cultured PBMCs, obtained from culture after CMV antigen stimulation. These receptors all stem from a human donor in good health (CMV status not recorded). Some clones in this sample may be carry-over from other donors' samples.

This clonotype was observed a handful of times. This chain joins TRBV5-6 and TRBJ2-1; TRBD2 matches 11 bases. Germline-derived CDR1 and CDR2 are SGHDT and YYEEEE. J lost 4 bases, V lost 4 bases, and 7 bases had no gene match. This CDR3 region has 16 residues. CDR3 bases: TGTGCCAGCAGCGTTAGCGGGGGGGCATTTTACAATGAGCAGTTCTTC. Translation: CASSVSGGAFYNEQFF.

CDR3 sequence (DNA): TGTGCCAGTAGTCCCTTTGGTTACAGGGGGCGAGTCAATGAGCAGTTCTTC. Amino acids: CASSPFGYRGRVNEQFF. J is TRBJ2-1 and V is TRBV19, with 9 bases lining up with TRBD1. There are 17 residues in the CDR3. Germline trimming cut 5 bases from V and 6 bases from J; bases unmatched to any gene: 14. The germline V gene encodes CDR1 LNHDA and CDR2 SQIVND (reference sequence). The whole variable domain, filled in from reference TRBV19 and TRBJ2-1, reads DGGITQSPKYLFRKEGQNVTLSCEQNLNHDAMYWYRQDPGQGLRLIYYSQIVNDFQKGDIAEGYSVSREKKESFPLTVTSAQKNPTAFYLCASSPFGYRGRVNEQFFGPGTRLTVL.

This chain links TRBV27 with TRBJ1-4; weak D call: TRBD1 (5 bases). CDR1 is MNHEY and CDR2 is SMNVEV in the germline V gene (reference sequence). V gave up 0 bases and J gave up 3 bases, with 11 bases separating them. The CDR3 has 16 residues. The CDR3 DNA is TGTGCCAGCAGTTTATCGATGAGGGGCCCTAATGAAAAACTGTTTTTT. It codes for CASSLSMRGPNEKLFF.

The V and J genes are TRBV7-3 and TRBJ2-5; TRBD1 aligns across 10 bases. CDR1 SGHTA and CDR2 FQGTGA come from the germline V gene. CDR3 length: 17 amino acids. J gave up 3 bases and V 1 base, and 8 bases lay outside the gene matches. CDR3 sequence (DNA): TGTGCCAGCAGCTTAAAGGCCCCTGGGACAGGGGAAGAGACCCAGTACTTC. Translated, it gives CASSLKAPGTGEETQYF.

The chain combines TRBV30 with TRBJ1-2; D is uncertain. Germline lookup yields CDR1 GTSNPN and CDR2 SVGIG (reference sequence). This CDR3 is built from 16 residues. Trimming shortened V by 4 bases and J by 2 bases, and 20 bases separated the two germline ends. Written as DNA, the CDR3 is TGTGCCTGGACCTCCCCCCGAACGGCGCCAAACTATGGCTACACCTTC. This gives the protein CAWTSPRTAPNYGYTF.

This chain connects TRBV25-1 to TRBJ1-2; possibly TRBD1 for D (6 bases). The CDR3 length is 13 residues. V was trimmed by 2 bases and J by 8 bases, leaving 12 bases between them. Per the germline V gene, CDR1 is MGHDK and CDR2 is SYGVNS. The CDR3 reads CASSEGGAEGYTF. The CDR3 DNA is TGTGCCAGCAGTGAAGGGGGGGCAGAAGGCTACACCTTC.

This clonotype came up a few times. The J gene is TRBJ2-7, the V gene TRBV6-1, with D unresolved. Trimming stripped 5 bases from V and 6 bases from J, with 14 bases between. Germline CDR1 reads MNHNS; CDR2 reads SASEGT. The CDR3 covers 13 residues. The CDR3 loop reads CASSKDVLGEQYF. DNA for the CDR3: TGTGCCAGCAGTAAGGACGTTTTGGGCGAGCAGTACTTC.

Ten or more counts support this clonotype. The rearrangement links TRBV13 to TRBJ1-5; tentatively, D is TRBD1 (5 bases). The CDR3 has 14 residues. V gave up 5 bases and J gave up 2 bases, with 10 bases separating them. Germline V gene lookup returns CDR1 PRHDT and CDR2 FYEKMQ (reference sequence). CDR3 loop: CASSIRGGNQPQHF. CDR3 in DNA: TGTGCCAGCAGCATCCGGGGCGGCAATCAGCCCCAGCATTTT.

This chain uses TRBV7-9 with TRBJ2-7; TRBD1 or TRBD2 may be the D gene (5 bases each). CDR1 and CDR2 (germline): SEHNR, FQNEAQ (reference sequence). The CDR3 has 16 residues. V was pared by 1 base and J by 4 bases, with 17 bases between. The CDR3 region is CASSLDWGSSGYEQYF. CDR3 nucleotides: TGTGCCAGCAGCTTAGATTGGGGGTCCAGCGGATACGAGCAGTACTTC.

The rearrangement links TRBV4-1 to TRBJ2-1, with TRBD2 matching over 7 bases. Germline CDR1 MGHRA, CDR2 YSYEKL. The CDR3 consists of 16 residues. The trim removed 4 bases at V and 2 bases at J, leaving 8 bases unmatched. The CDR3 coding sequence is TGCGCCAGCAGCCTTCCGAAGGCGGGGGCCTACAATGAGCAGTTCTTC. Its translation is CASSLPKAGAYNEQFF.